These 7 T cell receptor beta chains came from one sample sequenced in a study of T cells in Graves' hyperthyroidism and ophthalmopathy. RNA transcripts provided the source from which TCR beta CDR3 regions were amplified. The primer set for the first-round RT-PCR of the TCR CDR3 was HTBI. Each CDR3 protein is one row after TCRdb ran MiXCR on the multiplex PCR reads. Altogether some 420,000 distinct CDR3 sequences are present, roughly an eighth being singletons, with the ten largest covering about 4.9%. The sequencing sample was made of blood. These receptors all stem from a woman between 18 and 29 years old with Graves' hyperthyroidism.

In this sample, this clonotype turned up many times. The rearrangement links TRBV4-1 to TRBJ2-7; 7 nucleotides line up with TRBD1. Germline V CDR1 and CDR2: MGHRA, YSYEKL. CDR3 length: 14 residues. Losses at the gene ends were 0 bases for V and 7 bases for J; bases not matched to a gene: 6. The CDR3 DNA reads TGCGCCAGCAGCCAAGATAAGGGGGCTGAAGAGCAGTACTTC. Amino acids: CASSQDKGAEEQYF.

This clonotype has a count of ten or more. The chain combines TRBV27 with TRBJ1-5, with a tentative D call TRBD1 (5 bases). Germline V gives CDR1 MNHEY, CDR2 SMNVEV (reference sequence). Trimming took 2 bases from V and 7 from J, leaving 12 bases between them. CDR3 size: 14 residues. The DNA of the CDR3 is TGTGCCAGCAGTTTAACGGGGGGATGGCAGCCCCAGCATTTT. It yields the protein CASSLTGGWQPQHF.

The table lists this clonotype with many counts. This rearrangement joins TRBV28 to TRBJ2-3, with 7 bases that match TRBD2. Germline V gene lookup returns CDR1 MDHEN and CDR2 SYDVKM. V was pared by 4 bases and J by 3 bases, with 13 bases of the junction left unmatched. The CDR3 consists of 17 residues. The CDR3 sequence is CASSSPSGMRITDTQYF. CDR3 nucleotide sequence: TGTGCCAGCAGTTCCCCCAGCGGGATGAGGATAACAGATACGCAGTATTTT. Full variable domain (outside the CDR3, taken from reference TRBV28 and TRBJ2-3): DVKVTQSSRYLVKRTGEKVFLECVQDMDHENMFWYRQDPGLGLRLIYFSYDVKMKEKGDIPEGYSVSREKKERFSLILESASTNQTSMYLCASSSPSGMRITDTQYFGPGTRLTVL.

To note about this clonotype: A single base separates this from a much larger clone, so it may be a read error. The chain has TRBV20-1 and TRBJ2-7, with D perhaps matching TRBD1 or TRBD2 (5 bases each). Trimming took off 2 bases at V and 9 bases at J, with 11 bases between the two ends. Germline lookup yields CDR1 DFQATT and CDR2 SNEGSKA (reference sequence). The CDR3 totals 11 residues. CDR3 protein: CSARSGRGQYF. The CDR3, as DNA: TGCAGTGCTAGATCGGGGCGCGGGCAGTACTTC.

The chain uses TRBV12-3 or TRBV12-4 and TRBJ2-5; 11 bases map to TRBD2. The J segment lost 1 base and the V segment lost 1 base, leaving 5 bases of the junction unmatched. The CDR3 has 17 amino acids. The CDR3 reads CASSLGASGRTQETQYF. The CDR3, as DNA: TGTGCCAGCAGTTTAGGGGCTAGCGGGAGGACCCAAGAGACCCAGTACTTC.

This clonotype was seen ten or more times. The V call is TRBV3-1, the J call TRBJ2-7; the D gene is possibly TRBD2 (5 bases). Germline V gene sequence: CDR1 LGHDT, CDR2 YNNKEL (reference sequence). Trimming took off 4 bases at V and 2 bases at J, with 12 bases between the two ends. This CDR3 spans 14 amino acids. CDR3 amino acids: CASSLSPGTYEQYF. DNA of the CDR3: TGTGCCAGCAGCCTTTCACCCGGGACCTACGAGCAGTACTTC.

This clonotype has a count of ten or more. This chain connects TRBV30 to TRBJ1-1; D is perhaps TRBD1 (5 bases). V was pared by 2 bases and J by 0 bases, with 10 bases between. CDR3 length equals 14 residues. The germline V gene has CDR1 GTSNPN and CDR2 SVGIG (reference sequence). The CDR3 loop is CAWSQGRVNTEAFF. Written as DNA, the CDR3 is TGTGCCTGGAGTCAGGGACGGGTGAACACTGAAGCTTTCTTT.